This TCR beta chain was observed in a study of OX40 agonist ivuxolimab in advanced cancers. About the research overall: Every patient in dose escalation had hepatocellular carcinoma, melanoma, renal cell or head and neck cancer. Three patients, one with hepatocellular carcinoma and two with cutaneous melanoma, responded partially.

This clone was found a few times. Clones were sequenced by immunoSEQ multiplex PCR, and TCRdb holds only the in-frame ones, with some missing. The table has some 46,000 clones, around 87% seen once. The TCR was taken from an adult with an advanced solid tumor such as melanoma, head and neck, liver or kidney cancer. Sample: CD4+ or CD8+ T cells sorted from blood, taken in a trial of the OX40 agonist ivuxolimab.

CDR3 loop: CASSWGHDNSPLHF. CDR3 DNA: TGTGCCAGCAGTTGGGGACACGATAATTCACCCCTCCACTTT. The gene calls are TRBV2 and TRBJ1-6; weak D call: TRBD1 (6 bases). Germline-derived CDR1 and CDR2 are SNHLY and FYNNEI. The CDR3 sequence is 14 residues long. Trimming removed 5 bases from V and 5 bases from J, with 10 bases in between.